Below are 23 T cell receptor beta chains sequenced from a single sample in a study of T cell clonality in common variable immunodeficiency. Repertoires were generated with immunoSEQ multiplex PCR, while TCRdb's copy carries only in-frame clones and drops some. The table lists approximately 34,000 clones, with no singletons. Sequencing was done on a sample of peripheral blood mononuclear cells. These receptors came from a person aged 18 to 75 in good health.

This clone was recorded many times. Sequencing ends 3 residues short of the CDR3 end; the germline J gene provides the rest. This sequence joins TRBV18 and TRBJ1-6; TRBD1 might be the D (5 bases). Germline V gives CDR1 KGHSH, CDR2 LQKENI. V was pared by 0 bases and J by 6 bases, with 12 bases between. The CDR3 is made up of 16 amino acids. CDR3 loop: CASSPPGRASNSPLHF. The DNA read from the CDR3 is TGTGCCAGCTCACCACCGGGCAGGGCATCTAATTCACCC.

This clone was found many times. Incomplete CDR3 DNA: TGTGCCAGCAATCCGGACAGTTGGGGC. This encodes CASNPDSWG. The whole CDR3 protein is CASNPDSWGYTF. The V gene is TRBV2, the J gene TRBJ1-2; maybe TRBD1 (6 bases). The sequenced fragment ends 3 residues before the CDR3 boundary, so the rest is inferred from the germline J gene. The germline V gene encodes CDR1 SNHLY and CDR2 FYNNEI. The CDR3 runs to 12 residues. The full variable domain, its missing parts supplied by reference TRBV2 and TRBJ1-2, is EPEVTQTPSHQVTQMGQEVILRCVPISNHLYFYWYRQILGQKVEFLVSFYNNEISEKSEIFDDQFSVERPDGSNFTLKIRSTKLEDSAMYFCASNPDSWGYTFGSGTRLTVV.

Many counts were recorded for this clone. The read gets to within 3 residues of the CDR3 end, and the germline J gene fills in the rest. The chain combines TRBV2 with TRBJ2-7; D ambiguous. Trimming took off 2 bases at V and 3 bases at J, with 8 bases between the two ends. The CDR3 consists of 13 residues. The germline CDR1 and CDR2 sequences are SNHLY and FYNNEI. The chain's CDR3 is CASSESTIYEQYF. The sequenced part of the CDR3 DNA is TGTGCCAGCAGTGAATCGACAATCTACGAG.

In this sample, this clone turned up many times. The CDR3 extends 3 residues past the end of the read, so its final part is completed from the germline J gene. The V call is TRBV4-2, the J call TRBJ2-5; D may be TRBD2 (6 bases). Germline V gene data show CDR1 as LGHNA and CDR2 as YNFKEQ. This CDR3 region has 17 residues. V lost 4 bases to trimming and J lost 0 bases, with 18 bases between them. Incomplete CDR3 DNA: TGTGCCAGCAGCCCCCGGGGGAGTACCACGAACCAAGAGACC. Its translation is CASSPRGSTTNQET. The whole CDR3 region reads CASSPRGSTTNQETQYF.

This clone was counted many times. Coverage ceases 3 residues before the CDR3 finishes, and the germline J gene fills in the end. This rearrangement joins TRBV5-1 to TRBJ1-4; D gene unclear. Trimming cost V 0 bases and J 6 bases, with 12 bases left between them. In germline, CDR1 is SGHRS, CDR2 YFSETQ. The CDR3 loop spans 15 amino acids. The CDR3 bases that were read are TGCGCCAGCAGCTTGGCGGGTAGAGTGGATGAAAAA. Its protein is CASSLAGRVDEK. The whole CDR3 protein reads CASSLAGRVDEKLFF.

There are many counts of this clone. The CDR3 end is not reached by the read, which stops 3 residues before it; the germline J gene fills it in. This chain uses TRBV5-1 with TRBJ2-2; unclear D gene. Per germline, CDR1 SGHRS and CDR2 YFSETQ. The ends were cut back, 0 bases at V and 1 base at J, with 10 bases in the middle. The CDR3 covers 16 residues. The CDR3 loop reads CASSLVPGLNTGELFF. The part of the CDR3 DNA that was read is TGCGCCAGCAGCTTGGTGCCGGGTCTGAACACCGGGGAG.

This clone was recorded at least ten times. The CDR3 DNA, read in part, is TGTGCCAGCAGTTACCCAAGCGGGAGGGCGAGTGAG. Translation gives CASSYPSGRASE. The whole CDR3 sequence reads CASSYPSGRASEQFF. The chain links TRBV6-2 or TRBV6-3 to TRBJ2-1, with TRBD2 matching 10 bases. The read ends 3 residues before the CDR3 terminus; that terminus is restored from the germline J gene. CDR1 is MNHEY, CDR2 SVGEGT, per germline. This CDR3 comprises 15 residues. V lost 2 bases, J lost 9 bases, and 7 bases stayed unmatched.

This clone was observed many times. With the read ending 3 residues before the CDR3 end, the germline J gene is used to fill in that end. This chain links TRBV20-1 with TRBJ1-2; 10 bases fit TRBD1. This CDR3 is built from 18 residues. Germline CDR1 and CDR2: DFQATT and SNEGSKA (reference sequence). V gave up 4 bases and J gave up 4 bases; unmatched junction bases: 18. Partial CDR3 DNA: TGCAGTGCTATTCGGGCCCGCCGGGACAGGGGTGGATCCTATGGC. Protein sequence: CSAIRARRDRGGSYG. The full CDR3 protein reads CSAIRARRDRGGSYGYTF.

This clone was seen ten or more times. Sequencing ends 3 residues short of the CDR3 end; the germline J gene provides the rest. The V call is TRBV5-6, the J call TRBJ2-3, with D unresolved. This CDR3 is 14 amino acids long. Looked up from germline, CDR1 is SGHDT and CDR2 is YYEEEE. Trimming pared 4 bases from V and 5 bases from J, leaving 14 bases between. This CDR3 reads CASSLFSIGDTQYF. CDR3 bases read: TGTGCCAGCAGCCTGTTCTCGATCGGAGATACG.

This clone showed up many times. The read is 3 residues too short to cover the CDR3 end, so that end is filled in from the germline J gene. The chain links TRBV12-3 or TRBV12-4 to TRBJ1-1; the D is unclear. The CDR3 totals 14 residues. V dropped 7 bases and J dropped 1 base, with 13 bases sitting between them. The chain's CDR3 is CASKLAPSNTEAFF. The covered CDR3 bases are TGTGCCAGCAAATTGGCTCCATCGAACACTGAA.

This clone was observed a few times. The sequence runs out 3 residues before the end of the CDR3; the remainder is reconstructed from the germline J gene. V and J are TRBV7-2 and TRBJ2-1, with 11 nucleotides matching TRBD2. The CDR3 is made up of 16 amino acids. Unmatched junction bases numbered 3, after V lost 0 bases and J lost 5 bases. Per germline, CDR1 SGHTA and CDR2 FQGNSA. CDR3 DNA, as far as it was read: TGTGCCAGCAGCTTAGCCGGACTAGCGGGCAACAATGAG. It encodes CASSLAGLAGNNE. The complete CDR3 protein is CASSLAGLAGNNEQFF.

The sample holds many counts of this clone. The sequenced fragment ends 3 residues before the CDR3 boundary, so the rest is inferred from the germline J gene. The genes are TRBV7-9 and TRBJ1-3; tentatively, D is TRBD1 (6 bases). The CDR3 runs 15 residues. V shed 2 bases and J shed 0 bases, with 8 bases lying between them. Germline V gives CDR1 SEHNR, CDR2 FQNEAQ (reference sequence). The DNA read from the CDR3 is TGTGCCAGCAGCTTACAGGGGAACTCTGGAAACACC. Residues: CASSLQGNSGNT. The whole CDR3 sequence reads CASSLQGNSGNTIYF.

There are many counts of this clone. Coverage ceases 3 residues before the CDR3 finishes, and the germline J gene fills in the end. The rearrangement uses TRBV7-2 and TRBJ2-5; 11 bases fit TRBD2. The CDR3 has 15 residues. V shed 5 bases, J shed 5 bases, and the junction held 7 bases outside the gene matches. Per the germline V gene, CDR1 is SGHTA and CDR2 is FQGNSA. The CDR3 bases that were read are TGTGCCAGCAGCGTTAGCGGGAGGGCGGGGGAGACC. Residues: CASSVSGRAGET. The whole CDR3 sequence is CASSVSGRAGETQYF.

For this clone: The read terminates 3 residues before the CDR3 end, so the remaining end is supplied by the germline J gene. The chain has TRBV5-1 and TRBJ2-3, with 10 bases aligning to TRBD1. CDR1 and CDR2 from the germline V gene are SGHRS and YFSETQ. Unmatched junction bases numbered 10, after V lost 0 bases and J lost 0 bases. CDR3 length equals 19 residues. The covered CDR3 bases are TGCGCCAGCAGCTTGGGACAGGGGGCGCGGGGACCTAGCACAGATACG. Translation gives CASSLGQGARGPSTDT. In full, the CDR3 reads CASSLGQGARGPSTDTQYF.

This clone was seen many times. Coverage ceases 3 residues before the CDR3 finishes, and the germline J gene fills in the end. V and J are TRBV5-4 and TRBJ2-3; 9 bases are a match to TRBD2. CDR3 size: 16 residues. The V gene's germline CDR1 is SGHNT and CDR2 YYREEE (reference sequence). The J segment lost 2 bases and the V segment lost 4 bases, leaving 8 bases of the junction unmatched. The chain's CDR3 is CASSGLAGAPTDTQYF. Incomplete CDR3 DNA: TGTGCCAGCAGCGGGTTAGCGGGAGCCCCCACAGATACG. The complete variable domain, with remaining parts taken from reference TRBV5-4 and TRBJ2-3, reads ETGVTQSPTHLIKTRGQQVTLRCSSQSGHNTVSWYQQALGQGPQFIFQYYREEENGRGNFPPRFSGLQFPNYSSELNVNALELDDSALYLCASSGLAGAPTDTQYFGPGTRLTVL.

This clone occurred a few times. The CDR3 end lies 3 residues beyond the end of the read and is filled in from the germline J gene. V usage is TRBV5-4 and J usage is TRBJ2-1; 10 nucleotides match TRBD2. The CDR3 is 16 residues long. The V and J ends lost 0 bases and 5 bases, in that order; junction bases with no gene match: 5. Per germline, CDR1 SGHNT and CDR2 YYREEE (reference sequence). The covered CDR3 bases are TGTGCCAGCAGCTTGGCCGGGACTAGCGATAACAATGAG. It codes for CASSLAGTSDNNE. In full, the CDR3 is CASSLAGTSDNNEQFF.

This clone has ten or more counts. The read falls 3 residues short of the CDR3 end, and the missing part is taken from the germline J gene. V is TRBV5-1 and J is TRBJ2-5; 11 positions match TRBD1. V lost 0 bases and J lost 2; bases outside the gene matches: 3. In germline, CDR1 is SGHRS, CDR2 YFSETQ. CDR3 length: 16 amino acids. This chain's CDR3 is CASSLGGQGVQETQYF. Incomplete CDR3 DNA: TGCGCCAGCAGCTTGGGGGGACAGGGGGTACAAGAGACC.

The table lists this clone with many counts. The read halts 3 residues ahead of the CDR3 end, with the missing end drawn from the germline J gene. The genes are TRBV6-1 and TRBJ2-5, with 10 nucleotides matching TRBD1. This CDR3 is built from 15 residues. Trimming at V came to 4 bases and at J to 4 bases, leaving 6 bases not matched to a gene. Germline V gene data show CDR1 as MNHNS and CDR2 as SASEGT. The part of the CDR3 DNA that was read is TGTGCCAGCAGTGGACAGGGGGCGCCCCGAGAGACC. Protein: CASSGQGAPRET. The full CDR3 protein is CASSGQGAPRETQYF.

This clone has a count of ten or more. The CDR3 extends 3 residues past the end of the read, so its final part is completed from the germline J gene. V usage is TRBV30 and J usage is TRBJ1-2, with D possibly TRBD1 on 6 matching bases. Germline lookup yields CDR1 GTSNPN and CDR2 SVGIG (reference sequence). The CDR3 has 11 amino acids. The part of the CDR3 DNA that was read is TGTGCCTGGGGTCGAACAGGGGGC. Its protein product is CAWGRTGG. The full-length CDR3 reads as CAWGRTGGYTF.

This clone was counted many times. The read comes to an end 3 residues before the CDR3 does, leaving the germline J gene to fill in the end. The chain combines TRBV20-1 with TRBJ1-6; 7 bases align to TRBD1. Germline assignment: CDR1 DFQATT and CDR2 SNEGSKA (reference sequence). With 2 bases clipped from V and 3 bases from J, the junction kept 7 bases outside the gene matches. This CDR3 contains 16 residues. CDR3 DNA, as far as it was read: TGCAGTGCTAGATCCAGGACAGGAGTCTATAATTCACCC. Its translation is CSARSRTGVYNSP. In full, the CDR3 reads CSARSRTGVYNSPLHF.

This clone was observed at least ten times. The CDR3 end falls 3 residues outside the read, so it is completed with the germline J gene. This chain connects TRBV5-1 to TRBJ2-1, with 10 bases identical to TRBD2. CDR1 is SGHRS, CDR2 YFSETQ, per germline. V trimming: 4 bases; J trimming: 8 bases; junction bases outside the gene matches: 12. The CDR3 is made up of 16 amino acids. The DNA read from the CDR3 is TGCGCCAGCAGCGTCAGCCTAGCGGGAGATCCCGATGAG. Translation gives CASSVSLAGDPDE. The whole CDR3 sequence is CASSVSLAGDPDEQFF.

This clone was counted ten times or more. The CDR3 is cut off 3 residues early in the read; its end comes from the germline J gene. The chain is built from TRBV12-3 or TRBV12-4 and TRBJ1-5; a possible D gene is TRBD1 (5 bases). V was clipped by 5 bases and J by 0 bases, with 11 bases between them. This CDR3 spans 15 amino acids. CDR3 in amino acids: CASSLQGISNQPQHF. Incomplete CDR3 DNA: TGTGCCAGCAGTCTCCAGGGAATTAGCAATCAGCCC.

This clone was picked up many times. The read comes to an end 3 residues before the CDR3 does, leaving the germline J gene to fill in the end. The gene calls are TRBV28 and TRBJ2-2, with 7 bases aligning to TRBD2. This CDR3 spans 15 amino acids. Germline loops: CDR1 MDHEN, CDR2 SYDVKM. V lost 3 bases and J lost 7; bases outside the gene matches: 8. The covered CDR3 bases are TGTGCCAGCAGTTTTTTGCGGGAGCGGAGCGGGGAG. It codes for CASSFLRERSGE. In full, the CDR3 reads CASSFLRERSGELFF.